These T cell receptor beta chains were read from a single sample in a study of blood T cells in healthy people across ages. Using its own MiXCR run on the 5' RACE reads, TCRdb lists one record per CDR3 protein. The repertoire consists of about 1.8 million distinct CDR3 sequences, with around half occurring once and the leading ten covering 2.1%. Sequencing was done on a sample of blood. The receptors originated from a woman between 35 and 50 years old in good health. Each CDR3 is given with its conserved first and last residue. Fields, in order: clone size, J gene, CDR3 length, D gene, V gene, CDR3 DNA, CDR3 protein. A D gene is named only where the DNA matches it firmly. The size field is filled for only some rows; it gives once, few, many or a size class.

size: NA; J: TRBJ2-3; length: 16; D: NA; V: TRBV10-3; DNA: TGTGCCATCAGTGAGTCTCTAAGGGGGACTATCCATACGCAGTATTTT; CDR3: CAISESLRGTIHTQYF
size: NA; J: TRBJ2-7; length: 14; D: TRBD2; V: TRBV28; DNA: TGTGCCGCTCAAGAGGCTAGCGGGGCCTACGAGCAGTACTTC; CDR3: CAAQEASGAYEQYF
size: few; J: TRBJ2-5; length: 13; D: TRBD2; V: TRBV12-3/TRBV12-4; DNA: TGTGCCAGCAGGGGGACTAGCGGGGGGACCCAGTACTTC; CDR3: CASRGTSGGTQYF
size: NA; J: TRBJ2-5; length: 12; D: TRBD1; V: TRBV6-2/TRBV6-3; DNA: TGTGCCAGCCAGACAGGGGCGGGGACCCAGTACTTC; CDR3: CASQTGAGTQYF
size: NA; J: TRBJ2-5; length: 15; D: NA; V: TRBV24-1; DNA: TGTGCCACCAGTGATCCCCACAGGGCAGGAGAGACCCAGTACTTC; CDR3: CATSDPHRAGETQYF
size: NA; J: TRBJ2-5; length: 13; D: NA; V: TRBV13; DNA: TGTGCCAGCACCTCGCAGGGCCATGAGACCCAGTACTTC; CDR3: CASTSQGHETQYF
size: NA; J: TRBJ2-5; length: 11; D: TRBD1; V: TRBV29-1; DNA: TGCAGCGGCGGACAGGGACAGACCCAGTACTTC; CDR3: CSGGQGQTQYF
size: NA; J: TRBJ1-1; length: 13; D: NA; V: TRBV20-1; DNA: TGCAGTGCTAGGCTACAGGGGAACACTGAAGCTTTCTTT; CDR3: CSARLQGNTEAFF
size: few; J: TRBJ2-5; length: 14; D: NA; V: TRBV7-9; DNA: TGTGCCAGCAGCTTAGGAAACAGGGCGGAGGAGCAGTACTTC; CDR3: CASSLGNRAEEQYF
size: NA; J: TRBJ2-7; length: 15; D: NA; V: TRBV6-1; DNA: TGTGCCAGCAGGCCTGGTAGGGGGGCAAACTACGAGCAGTACTTC; CDR3: CASRPGRGANYEQYF
size: NA; J: TRBJ1-5; length: 14; D: NA; V: TRBV7-2; DNA: TGTGCCGGCAGCTTAGTCGGGTACGATCAGCCCCAGCATTTT; CDR3: CAGSLVGYDQPQHF
size: NA; J: TRBJ1-2; length: 17; D: TRBD1; V: TRBV7-2; DNA: TGTGCCAGCAGCTCCAGAGGTGGACAGGGGCCGTACTATGGCTACACCTTC; CDR3: CASSSRGGQGPYYGYTF
size: NA; J: TRBJ1-2; length: 16; D: NA; V: TRBV27; DNA: TGTGCCAGCAGTTTCTTCTCGGACAGAAACAACTATGGCTACACCTTC; CDR3: CASSFFSDRNNYGYTF
size: NA; J: TRBJ1-5; length: 17; D: NA; V: TRBV20-1; DNA: TGCAGTGCTAGAGGGTTTACAGGGAAGGGAGGCAATCAGCCCCAGCATTTT; CDR3: CSARGFTGKGGNQPQHF
size: many; J: TRBJ2-5; length: 12; D: TRBD2; V: TRBV29-1; DNA: TGCAGCGTTGGCCTAGCGGGGGAGACCCAGTACTTC; CDR3: CSVGLAGETQYF
size: few; J: TRBJ2-5; length: 13; D: NA; V: TRBV4-1; DNA: TGCGCCAGCCGCCCAGCTGGCCAAGAGACCCAGTACTTC; CDR3: CASRPAGQETQYF
size: NA; J: TRBJ1-1; length: 15; D: TRBD1; V: TRBV7-2; DNA: TGTGCCAGCAGCGCACAGGGGTTTGGACACACTGAAGCTTTCTTT; CDR3: CASSAQGFGHTEAFF
size: NA; J: TRBJ2-3; length: 15; D: TRBD2; V: TRBV28; DNA: TGTGCCAGCAGCATTAGCGGGGGGCACACAGATACGCAGTATTTT; CDR3: CASSISGGHTDTQYF
size: NA; J: TRBJ2-1; length: 18; D: TRBD2; V: TRBV9; DNA: TGTGCCAGCAGCACCGGACTAGCGGGGGGCCGGGGGTACAATGAGCAGTTCTTC; CDR3: CASSTGLAGGRGYNEQFF
size: NA; J: TRBJ1-1; length: 15; D: NA; V: TRBV5-1; DNA: TGCGCCAGCAGCGCCCGACAGGTCTCGAACACTGAAGCTTTCTTT; CDR3: CASSARQVSNTEAFF
size: NA; J: TRBJ2-7; length: 13; D: TRBD1; V: TRBV20-1; DNA: TGCAGTGCTAGAAGGGACAGTACCTGCGAGCAGTACTTC; CDR3: CSARRDSTCEQYF
size: few; J: TRBJ2-7; length: 13; D: NA; V: TRBV6-5; DNA: TGTGCCAGCCGCGCGACAGCCTCCTACGAGCAGTACTTC; CDR3: CASRATASYEQYF
size: NA; J: TRBJ1-2; length: 15; D: TRBD1; V: TRBV27; DNA: TGTGCCAGTAAACTTTCCGGGACAGGGGACTATGGCTACACCTTC; CDR3: CASKLSGTGDYGYTF
size: few; J: TRBJ2-5; length: 16; D: NA; V: TRBV5-1; DNA: TGCGCCAGCAGCTTGGCCTCGGGGCTACTACAAGAGACCCAGTACTTC; CDR3: CASSLASGLLQETQYF
size: NA; J: TRBJ2-7; length: 13; D: NA; V: TRBV6-5; DNA: TGTGCCAGCAGTGACGAGGGGGCCTACGAGCAGTACTTC; CDR3: CASSDEGAYEQYF
size: NA; J: TRBJ2-3; length: 14; D: TRBD2; V: TRBV5-4; DNA: TGTGCCAGCAGCCAGGGACTAGCGATGGATACGCAGTATTTT; CDR3: CASSQGLAMDTQYF
size: NA; J: TRBJ2-3; length: 13; D: NA; V: TRBV20-1; DNA: TGCAGTGCTAGAGCCCCACAACCAGATACGCAGTATTTT; CDR3: CSARAPQPDTQYF
size: NA; J: TRBJ2-3; length: 14; D: NA; V: TRBV9; DNA: TGTGCCAGCAGCGTGGGGCAGGTTCAAGATACGCAGTATTTT; CDR3: CASSVGQVQDTQYF
size: NA; J: TRBJ2-1; length: 18; D: TRBD1; V: TRBV13; DNA: TGTGCCAGCAGCTTTACTATGGGACAGGGGCTTTCCTACAATGAGCAGTTCTTC; CDR3: CASSFTMGQGLSYNEQFF
size: NA; J: TRBJ2-5; length: 14; D: TRBD1; V: TRBV20-1; DNA: TGCAGTGCTAGAAGTGGGGACAGGCAAGAGACCCAGTACTTC; CDR3: CSARSGDRQETQYF
size: few; J: TRBJ2-1; length: 14; D: TRBD2; V: TRBV7-2; DNA: TGTGCCATGGGTAGCGGGGGGGCAGGGAATGAGCAGTTCTTC; CDR3: CAMGSGGAGNEQFF
size: NA; J: TRBJ1-2; length: 16; D: NA; V: TRBV4-2; DNA: TGTGCCAGCAGCCAGGATTCTGTGACAGCCGGCTATGGCTACACCTTC; CDR3: CASSQDSVTAGYGYTF
size: NA; J: TRBJ2-1; length: 16; D: TRBD2; V: TRBV20-1; DNA: TGCAGTGCTAGAAGAGCAGCGGGGTACTCCTACAATGAGCAGTTCTTC; CDR3: CSARRAAGYSYNEQFF
size: NA; J: TRBJ1-1; length: 14; D: NA; V: TRBV12-3/TRBV12-4; DNA: TGTGCCAGCAGGCGAATCAGGGAGAACACTGAAGCTTTCTTT; CDR3: CASRRIRENTEAFF
size: NA; J: TRBJ2-5; length: 15; D: NA; V: TRBV27; DNA: TGTGCCAGCAGCCAACAAATGGGGCATGGCGAGACCCAGTACTTC; CDR3: CASSQQMGHGETQYF
size: few; J: TRBJ1-5; length: 16; D: TRBD1; V: TRBV10-3; DNA: TGTGCCATCAGTGATTCCGGGACAGGGGCCCATCAGCCCCAGCATTTT; CDR3: CAISDSGTGAHQPQHF
size: few; J: TRBJ2-5; length: 16; D: TRBD1; V: TRBV5-1; DNA: TGCGCCAGCAGCTGGGGACAGGAAATGTACCAAGAGACCCAGTACTTC; CDR3: CASSWGQEMYQETQYF
size: NA; J: TRBJ2-7; length: 13; D: NA; V: TRBV20-1; DNA: TGCAGTGCTGAAGCGACAGGTCCTCACGAGCAGTACTTC; CDR3: CSAEATGPHEQYF
size: many; J: TRBJ2-7; length: 14; D: NA; V: TRBV10-2; DNA: TGCGCCAGCAGGGGGGTAGACAGGTCTATGGAGCAGTACTTC; CDR3: CASRGVDRSMEQYF
size: NA; J: TRBJ2-3; length: 14; D: NA; V: TRBV28; DNA: TGTGCCAGCAGTTTATTAGGACTATCCGATACGCAGTATTTT; CDR3: CASSLLGLSDTQYF
size: few; J: TRBJ2-7; length: 14; D: NA; V: TRBV4-2; DNA: TGTGCCAGCAGCCAAGATAACGGCCCTTACGAGCAGTACTTC; CDR3: CASSQDNGPYEQYF
size: NA; J: TRBJ1-6; length: 19; D: TRBD1; V: TRBV6-7; DNA: TGTGCCAGCAGTAAGAGGGGGACAGACCCGAGCTCCTATAATTCACCCCTCCACTTT; CDR3: CASSKRGTDPSSYNSPLHF
size: NA; J: TRBJ2-7; length: 15; D: NA; V: TRBV7-2; DNA: TGTGCCAGCAGCTTATATCGGACAAGCTACTACGAGCAGTACTTC; CDR3: CASSLYRTSYYEQYF
size: many; J: TRBJ2-5; length: 11; D: NA; V: TRBV2; DNA: TGTGCCAGCACTAGACAAGAGACCCAGTACTTC; CDR3: CASTRQETQYF
size: few; J: TRBJ2-5; length: 14; D: NA; V: TRBV5-1; DNA: TGCGCCAGCAGCGACCCAGACGGGAAAGAGACCCAGTACTTC; CDR3: CASSDPDGKETQYF
size: NA; J: TRBJ2-7; length: 14; D: NA; V: TRBV19; DNA: TGTGCCAGTAGTTTCTCCGGGACTCAAAAGGAGCAGTACTTC; CDR3: CASSFSGTQKEQYF
size: once; J: TRBJ2-7; length: 18; D: TRBD2; V: TRBV27; DNA: TGTGCCAGCAGTTCGGCGACTCTCGGGACTAGCGGGGACTACGAGCAGTACTTC; CDR3: CASSSATLGTSGDYEQYF
size: once; J: TRBJ2-1; length: 17; D: NA; V: TRBV5-1; DNA: TGCGCCAGCAGCCCAAAGGGGGGCCCGAGCTCCTACAATGGGCAGTTCTTC; CDR3: CASSPKGGPSSYNGQFF
size: NA; J: TRBJ2-3; length: 16; D: TRBD2; V: TRBV7-2; DNA: TGTGCCAGCAGCTTAGCGCTAGCGGGGCCACCAGATACGCAGTATTTT; CDR3: CASSLALAGPPDTQYF
size: NA; J: TRBJ2-7; length: 16; D: NA; V: TRBV20-1; DNA: TGCAGTGCTAGACCCCCGAAAGTGACAGGCTCCTACGAGCAGTACTTC; CDR3: CSARPPKVTGSYEQYF
size: NA; J: TRBJ2-3; length: 17; D: TRBD2; V: TRBV7-8; DNA: TGTGCCAGCAGCGGGAGACTAGCGGGGCGATTCGCAGATACGCAGTATTTT; CDR3: CASSGRLAGRFADTQYF
size: once; J: TRBJ1-2; length: 17; D: TRBD1; V: TRBV12-3/TRBV12-4; DNA: TGTGCCAGCAGTTCAAAATCGACAGGGGAGGCTAACTATGGCTACACCTTC; CDR3: CASSSKSTGEANYGYTF
size: few; J: TRBJ2-7; length: 16; D: TRBD1; V: TRBV6-2/TRBV6-3; DNA: TGTGCCAGCAGTCCCCCGCGGCAACAGGGGCGGTACGAGCAGTACTTC; CDR3: CASSPPRQQGRYEQYF